These 16 T cell receptor beta chains were sequenced from one sample in a study of T cell clonality in common variable immunodeficiency. Study-level points and caveats: Fewer deletions and N-nucleotide insertions were reportedly seen in common variable immunodeficiency TCR beta sequences.

Their antigens are not known. Using immunoSEQ multiplex PCR, the repertoire was profiled, and TCRdb retains in-frame clones only, with some absent. The record shows tens of thousands of clones for this sample, with no singletons present. The sequenced sample was peripheral blood mononuclear cells. The receptors originated from a human donor with common variable immunodeficiency.

This clone was detected a few times. The CDR3 end falls 3 residues outside the read, so it is completed with the germline J gene. The chain has TRBV30 and TRBJ1-3, with D uncertain. V was pared by 0 bases and J by 0 bases, with 12 bases between. CDR1 GTSNPN and CDR2 SVGIG come from the germline V gene (reference sequence). CDR3 length: 16 residues. The part of the CDR3 DNA that was read is TGTGCCTGGAGTGTAAGGCAGATTAACTCTGGAAACACC. This gives the protein CAWSVRQINSGNT. Given in full, the CDR3 is CAWSVRQINSGNTIYF.

This clone was seen a handful of times. An end of the junction does not agree with germline; a read error may underlie this. The read terminates 3 residues before the CDR3 end, so the remaining end is supplied by the germline J gene. The chain joins TRBV5-5 to TRBJ2-7, with 9 positions matching TRBD2. This CDR3 spans 15 amino acids. Per the germline V gene, CDR1 is SGHKS and CDR2 is YYEKEE (reference sequence). The covered CDR3 bases are TGTGTCAGCAGCTTTCTAGCGGGGCCTTCCTACGAG. Translated, it gives CVSSFLAGPSYE. The full CDR3 protein is CVSSFLAGPSYEQYF.

This clone has at least ten counts. The part of the CDR3 DNA that was read is TGCAGCGTTGAAAAGGACAGGGTGAACACTGAA. It specifies CSVEKDRVNTE. The CDR3 as a whole reads CSVEKDRVNTEAFF. The V and J genes are TRBV29-1 and TRBJ1-1; TRBD1 matches 8 bases. Coverage ceases 3 residues before the CDR3 finishes, and the germline J gene fills in the end. Germline values: CDR1 SQVTM, CDR2 ANQGSEA. V lost 2 bases to trimming and J lost 0 bases; unmatched junction nucleotides: 2. The CDR3 spans 14 residues.

This clone is labeled medium-sized. The sequence runs out 3 residues before the end of the CDR3; the remainder is reconstructed from the germline J gene. The V and J genes are TRBV6-1 and TRBJ1-4; TRBD1 is a possible D gene (5 bases). This CDR3 comprises 14 residues. V was cut by 2 bases and J by 4 bases, with 8 bases left in between. Germline lookup yields CDR1 MNHNS and CDR2 SASEGT. The CDR3 sequence: CASSEQGINEKLFF. The CDR3 bases that were read are TGTGCCAGCAGTGAACAGGGAATTAATGAAAAA.

This chain's CDR3 is CASSPRAGSDYGYTF. CDR3 DNA (partial): TGTGCCAGCTCACCACGGGCGGGCAGTGACTATGGC. This rearrangement joins TRBV18 to TRBJ1-2, with no clear D. The read halts 3 residues ahead of the CDR3 end, with the missing end drawn from the germline J gene. Germline CDR1 and CDR2: KGHSH and LQKENI. The length of the CDR3 is 15 residues. The ends were cut back, 1 base at V and 3 bases at J, with 12 bases in the middle.

To note about this clone: The DNA ends 3 residues before the CDR3 does, and the rest of the CDR3 is filled in from the germline J gene. This chain joins TRBV19 and TRBJ2-5, with TRBD1 identical over 11 bases. This CDR3 comprises 16 residues. Per the germline V gene, CDR1 is LNHDA and CDR2 is SQIVND (reference sequence). V shed 7 bases and J 4 bases; nucleotides not matched to a gene: 11. The CDR3 bases that were read are TGTGCCAGTAAGCAGGGAGGGACAGGGGGAGGAGAGACC. It encodes CASKQGGTGGGET. The full CDR3 reads CASKQGGTGGGETQYF. The full variable domain, in which reference TRBV19 and TRBJ2-5 provide the parts outside the CDR3, is DGGITQSPKYLFRKEGQNVTLSCEQNLNHDAMYWYRQDPGQGLRLIYYSQIVNDFQKGDIAEGYSVSREKKESFPLTVTSAQKNPTAFYLCASKQGGTGGGETQYFGPGTRLLVL.

In its sample, this clone was seen a few times. The CDR3 end is not reached by the read, which stops 3 residues before it; the germline J gene fills it in. The rearrangement joins TRBV7-2 to TRBJ2-1, with 8 bases identical to TRBD2. Germline loops: CDR1 SGHTA, CDR2 FQGNSA. The length of the CDR3 is 15 residues. V gave up 5 bases and J gave up 6 bases; unmatched junction bases: 9. The CDR3 bases that were read are TGTGCCAGCAGCCCCGTCAGGACTAGCAGCAATGAG. This encodes CASSPVRTSSNE. The full CDR3 sequence reads CASSPVRTSSNEQFF.

Remarks on this clone: The read falls 3 residues short of the CDR3 end, and the missing part is taken from the germline J gene. This chain uses TRBV2 with TRBJ2-2; D perhaps matches TRBD2 (9 bases). This CDR3 is built from 15 residues. Between the trimmed V and J ends, which lost 8 bases and 7 bases, there was a span of 20 bases. Germline assignment: CDR1 SNHLY and CDR2 FYNNEI. CDR3 DNA (partial): TGTGCCAGCCAGGGGGCGGGAGGGCCGAGCGGGGAG. Its translation: CASQGAGGPSGE. The full CDR3 is CASQGAGGPSGELFF.

This clone was seen at least ten times. The read ends 3 residues early relative to the CDR3; the germline J gene fills the gap. The chain combines TRBV20-1 with TRBJ2-3; 7 bases line up with TRBD2. Germline V gene lookup returns CDR1 DFQATT and CDR2 SNEGSKA (reference sequence). This CDR3 has 17 amino acids. Losses at the gene ends were 4 bases for V and 4 bases for J; bases not matched to a gene: 17. The CDR3 DNA, read in part, is TGCAGTGCTACACCCTTCGTCTCTGCGGGAGACCCAGATACG. Translating gives CSATPFVSAGDPDT. The whole CDR3 sequence is CSATPFVSAGDPDTQYF.

This clone was detected ten times or more. The CDR3 end falls 3 residues outside the read, so it is completed with the germline J gene. The rearrangement uses TRBV18 and TRBJ2-1, with a tentative D call TRBD1 (6 bases). This CDR3 has 14 amino acids. The germline CDR1 and CDR2 sequences are KGHSH and LQKENI. Trimming removed 3 bases at V and 7 bases at J, with 13 bases between. CDR3 sequence: CASSPPPGTNEQFF. The covered CDR3 bases are TGTGCCAGCTCACCTCCTCCGGGGACAAATGAG.

This clone was counted between two and nine times. The read terminates 3 residues before the CDR3 end, so the remaining end is supplied by the germline J gene. The J gene is TRBJ2-7, the V gene TRBV19; D perhaps matches TRBD2 (5 bases). Trimming removed 6 bases from V and 0 bases from J, with 9 bases in between. Germline V CDR1 and CDR2: LNHDA, SQIVND (reference sequence). This CDR3 spans 13 amino acids. CDR3 bases read: TGTGCCAGTAGGGGCGGGCCCTCCTACGAG. It is translated as CASRGGPSYE. The CDR3, in full, reads CASRGGPSYEQYF. The variable domain in full, completed from reference TRBV19 and TRBJ2-7, reads DGGITQSPKYLFRKEGQNVTLSCEQNLNHDAMYWYRQDPGQGLRLIYYSQIVNDFQKGDIAEGYSVSREKKESFPLTVTSAQKNPTAFYLCASRGGPSYEQYFGPGTRLTVT.

This clone came up a few times. The CDR3 end lies 3 residues beyond the end of the read and is filled in from the germline J gene. The chain employs TRBV7-2 and TRBJ2-1; no clear D gene. Germline V gene lookup returns CDR1 SGHTA and CDR2 FQGNSA. This CDR3 is 14 amino acids long. V dropped 1 base and J dropped 5 bases, with 9 bases sitting between them. The sequenced CDR3 bases are TGTGCCAGCAGCTTAGGTAGCCTAAACAATGAG. Translated: CASSLGSLNNE. The complete CDR3 reads CASSLGSLNNEQFF.

In its sample, this clone was seen many times. The read stops 3 residues short of the end of the CDR3; the missing end is completed from the germline J gene. This chain joins TRBV20-1 and TRBJ2-7; TRBD1 matches 7 bases. The junction had 9 bases not matched to a gene; V was cut back by 4 bases and J by 6 bases. CDR3 length: 13 amino acids. Germline V lookup: CDR1 DFQATT, CDR2 SNEGSKA (reference sequence). CDR3 DNA (partial): TGCAGTGCTATGAGGACAGGCTCGGGCGAG. Translation: CSAMRTGSGE. The full CDR3 reads CSAMRTGSGEQYF.

This clone was observed a handful of times. The read comes to an end 3 residues before the CDR3 does, leaving the germline J gene to fill in the end. The chain couples TRBV6-2 or TRBV6-3 to TRBJ1-2; 8 nucleotides match TRBD1. The CDR3 runs 14 residues. Germline CDR1 MNHEY, CDR2 SVGEGT. Partial CDR3 DNA: TGTGCCAGCAGTTTGGATCAGGGGGCGCGGGGC. Translating gives CASSLDQGARG. The CDR3 reads in full as CASSLDQGARGYTF.

Note on this clone: The observed sequence ends 3 residues before the CDR3 terminus, with the missing tail filled in from the germline J gene. The V and J genes are TRBV2 and TRBJ2-1, with a tentative D call TRBD1 (6 bases). The CDR3 length is 13 residues. Trimming removed 7 bases from V and 1 base from J, with 8 bases in between. Germline CDR1 and CDR2: SNHLY and FYNNEI. The CDR3 loop reads CASNRVSYNEQFF. CDR3 DNA (partial): TGTGCCAGCAACAGGGTATCCTACAATGAG.

This clone was seen a handful of times. The read comes to an end 3 residues before the CDR3 does, leaving the germline J gene to fill in the end. V usage is TRBV11-2 and J usage is TRBJ2-3, with a tentative D call TRBD1 (6 bases). Trimming pared 6 bases from V and 2 bases from J, leaving 15 bases between. This CDR3 has 15 amino acids. CDR1 and CDR2 (germline): SGHAT, FQNNGV. The CDR3 DNA, read in part, is TGTGCCAGCAGTAAATTGCAGGGGAACACAGATACG. Amino acids: CASSKLQGNTDT. The whole CDR3 reads CASSKLQGNTDTQYF.